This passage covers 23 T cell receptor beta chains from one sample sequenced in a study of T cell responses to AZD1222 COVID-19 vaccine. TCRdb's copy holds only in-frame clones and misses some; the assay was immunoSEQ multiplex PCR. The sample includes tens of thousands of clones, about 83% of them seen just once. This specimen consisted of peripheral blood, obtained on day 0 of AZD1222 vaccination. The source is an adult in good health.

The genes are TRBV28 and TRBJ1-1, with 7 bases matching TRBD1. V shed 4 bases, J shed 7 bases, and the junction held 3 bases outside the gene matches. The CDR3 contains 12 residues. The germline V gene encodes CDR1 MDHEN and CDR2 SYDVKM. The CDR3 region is CASSYRGIEAFF. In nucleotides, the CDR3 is TGTGCCAGCAGTTACAGGGGTATTGAAGCTTTCTTT.

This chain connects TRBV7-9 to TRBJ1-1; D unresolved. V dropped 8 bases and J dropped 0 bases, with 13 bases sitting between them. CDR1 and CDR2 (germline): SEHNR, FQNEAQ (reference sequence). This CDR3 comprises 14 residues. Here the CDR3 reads CASPELEMNTEAFF. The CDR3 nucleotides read TGTGCCAGCCCTGAGCTGGAAATGAACACTGAAGCTTTCTTT.

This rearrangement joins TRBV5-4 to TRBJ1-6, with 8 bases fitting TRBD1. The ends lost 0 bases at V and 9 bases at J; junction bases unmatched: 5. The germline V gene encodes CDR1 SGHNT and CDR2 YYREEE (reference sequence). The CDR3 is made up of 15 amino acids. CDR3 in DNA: TGTGCCAGCAGCTTGGGGACAGGGCTTTTTTCACCCCTCCACTTT. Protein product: CASSLGTGLFSPLHF. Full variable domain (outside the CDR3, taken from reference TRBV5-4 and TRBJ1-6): ETGVTQSPTHLIKTRGQQVTLRCSSQSGHNTVSWYQQALGQGPQFIFQYYREEENGRGNFPPRFSGLQFPNYSSELNVNALELDDSALYLCASSLGTGLFSPLHFGNGTRLTVT.

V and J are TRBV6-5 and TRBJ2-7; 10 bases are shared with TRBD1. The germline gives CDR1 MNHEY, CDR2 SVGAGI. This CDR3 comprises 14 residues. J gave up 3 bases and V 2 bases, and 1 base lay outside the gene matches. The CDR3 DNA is TGTGCCAGCAGTTACCGGGACAGGGGCTACGAGCAGTACTTC. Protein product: CASSYRDRGYEQYF.

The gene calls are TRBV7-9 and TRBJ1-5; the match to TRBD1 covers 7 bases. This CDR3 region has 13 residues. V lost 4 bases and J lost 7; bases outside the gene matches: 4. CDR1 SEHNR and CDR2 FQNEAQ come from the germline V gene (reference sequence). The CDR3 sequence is CASSYTGDQPQHF. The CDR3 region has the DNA TGTGCCAGCAGCTATACAGGGGACCAGCCCCAGCATTTT. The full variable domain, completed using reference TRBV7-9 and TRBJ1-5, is DTGVSQNPRHKITKRGQNVTFRCDPISEHNRLYWYRQTLGQGPEFLTYFQNEAQLEKSRLLSDRFSAERPKGSFSTLEIQRTEQGDSAMYLCASSYTGDQPQHFGDGTRLSIL.

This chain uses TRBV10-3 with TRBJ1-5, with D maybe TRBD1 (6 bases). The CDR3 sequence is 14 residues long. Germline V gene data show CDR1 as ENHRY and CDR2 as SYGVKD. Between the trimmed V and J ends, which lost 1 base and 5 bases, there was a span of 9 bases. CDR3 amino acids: CAISEWEGDQPQHF. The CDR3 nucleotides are TGTGCCATCAGTGAGTGGGAGGGGGATCAGCCCCAGCATTTT.

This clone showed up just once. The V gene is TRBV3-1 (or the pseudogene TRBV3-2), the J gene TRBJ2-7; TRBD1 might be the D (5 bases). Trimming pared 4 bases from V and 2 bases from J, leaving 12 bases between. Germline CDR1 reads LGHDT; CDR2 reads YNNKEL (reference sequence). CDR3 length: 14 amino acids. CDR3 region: CASSLGTGTYEQYF. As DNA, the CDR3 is TGTGCCAGCAGCCTCGGAACAGGAACCTACGAGCAGTACTTC.

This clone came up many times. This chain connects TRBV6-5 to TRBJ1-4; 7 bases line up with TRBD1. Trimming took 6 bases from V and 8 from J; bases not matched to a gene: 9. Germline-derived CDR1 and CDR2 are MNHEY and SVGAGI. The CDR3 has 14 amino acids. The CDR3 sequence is CASSRAGGQEKLFF. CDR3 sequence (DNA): TGTGCCAGCAGCAGAGCAGGGGGTCAGGAAAAACTGTTTTTT.

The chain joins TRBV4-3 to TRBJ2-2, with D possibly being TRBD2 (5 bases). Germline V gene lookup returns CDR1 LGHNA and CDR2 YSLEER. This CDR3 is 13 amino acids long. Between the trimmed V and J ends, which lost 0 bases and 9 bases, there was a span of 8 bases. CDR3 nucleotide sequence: TGCGCCAGCAGCCAAGATGGAGGCCGGGAGCTGTTTTTT. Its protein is CASSQDGGRELFF.

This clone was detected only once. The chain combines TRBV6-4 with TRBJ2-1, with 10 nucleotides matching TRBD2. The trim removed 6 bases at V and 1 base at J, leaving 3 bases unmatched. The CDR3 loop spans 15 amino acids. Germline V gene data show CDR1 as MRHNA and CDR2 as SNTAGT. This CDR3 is CASSPSGGSYNEQFF. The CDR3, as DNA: TGTGCCAGCAGCCCTAGCGGGGGTTCCTACAATGAGCAGTTCTTC.

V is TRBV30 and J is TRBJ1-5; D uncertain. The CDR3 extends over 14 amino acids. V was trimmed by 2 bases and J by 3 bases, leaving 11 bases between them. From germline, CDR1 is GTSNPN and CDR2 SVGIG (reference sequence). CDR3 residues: CAWSTPNPNQPQHF. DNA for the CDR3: TGTGCCTGGAGTACCCCCAACCCCAATCAGCCCCAGCATTTT.

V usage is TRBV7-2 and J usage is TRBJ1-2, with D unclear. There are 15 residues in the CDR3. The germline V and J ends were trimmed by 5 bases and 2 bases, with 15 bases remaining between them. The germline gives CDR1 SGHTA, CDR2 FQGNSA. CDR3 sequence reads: CASSLGSYSNYGYTF. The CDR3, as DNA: TGTGCCAGCAGCCTGGGTAGCTACAGCAACTATGGCTACACCTTC.

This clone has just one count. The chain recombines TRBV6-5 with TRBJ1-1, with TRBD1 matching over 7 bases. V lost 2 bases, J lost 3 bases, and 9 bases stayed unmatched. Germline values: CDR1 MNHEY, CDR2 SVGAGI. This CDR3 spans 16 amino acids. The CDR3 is CASSYRKGRGDTEAFF. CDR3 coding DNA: TGTGCCAGCAGTTACCGGAAAGGCAGGGGGGACACTGAAGCTTTCTTT.

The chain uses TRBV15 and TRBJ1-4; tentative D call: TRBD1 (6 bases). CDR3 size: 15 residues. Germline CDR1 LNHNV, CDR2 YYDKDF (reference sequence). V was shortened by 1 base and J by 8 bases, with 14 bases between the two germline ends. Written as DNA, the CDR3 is TGTGCCACCAGCAGAGTCGGGGGCCAGAAAGAAAAACTGTTTTTT. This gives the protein CATSRVGGQKEKLFF.

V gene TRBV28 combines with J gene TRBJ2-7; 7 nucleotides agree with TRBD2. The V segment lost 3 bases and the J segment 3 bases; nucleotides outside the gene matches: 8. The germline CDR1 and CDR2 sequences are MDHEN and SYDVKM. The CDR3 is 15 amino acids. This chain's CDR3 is CASSLGGRALYEQYF. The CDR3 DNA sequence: TGTGCCAGCAGTTTGGGGGGGAGAGCCCTCTACGAGCAGTACTTC. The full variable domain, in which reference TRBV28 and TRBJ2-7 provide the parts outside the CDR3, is DVKVTQSSRYLVKRTGEKVFLECVQDMDHENMFWYRQDPGLGLRLIYFSYDVKMKEKGDIPEGYSVSREKKERFSLILESASTNQTSMYLCASSLGGRALYEQYFGPGTRLTVT.

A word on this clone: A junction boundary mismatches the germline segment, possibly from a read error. The CDR3, as DNA: TGTGCCAGCAGGGAAGTAGGGAATGAGCAGTTCTTC. This gives the protein CASREVGNEQFF. The V and J genes are TRBV2 and TRBJ2-1; no clear D gene. CDR3 size: 12 residues. Germline loops: CDR1 SNHLY, CDR2 FYNNEI.

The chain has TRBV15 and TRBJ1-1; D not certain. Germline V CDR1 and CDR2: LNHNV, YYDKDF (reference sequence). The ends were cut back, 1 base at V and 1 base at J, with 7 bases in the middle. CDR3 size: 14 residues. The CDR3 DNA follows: TGTGCCACCAGCAGAGGGGGAGGGAACACTGAAGCTTTCTTT. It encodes CATSRGGGNTEAFF.

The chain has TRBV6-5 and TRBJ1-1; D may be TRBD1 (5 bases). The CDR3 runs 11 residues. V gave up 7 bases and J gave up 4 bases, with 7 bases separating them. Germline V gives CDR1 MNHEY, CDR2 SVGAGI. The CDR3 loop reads CASMGTTEAFF. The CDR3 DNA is TGTGCCAGCATGGGGACCACTGAAGCTTTCTTT.

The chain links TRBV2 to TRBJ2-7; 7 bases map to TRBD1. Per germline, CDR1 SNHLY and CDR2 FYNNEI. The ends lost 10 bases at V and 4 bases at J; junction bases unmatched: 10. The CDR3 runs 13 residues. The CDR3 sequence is CATQRGRGYEQYF. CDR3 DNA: TGTGCCACCCAGAGGGGGCGCGGGTACGAGCAGTACTTC.

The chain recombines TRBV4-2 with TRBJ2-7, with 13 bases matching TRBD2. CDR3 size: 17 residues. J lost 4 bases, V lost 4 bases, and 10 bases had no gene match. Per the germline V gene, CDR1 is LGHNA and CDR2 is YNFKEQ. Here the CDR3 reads CASSPELAGGPWYEQYF. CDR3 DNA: TGTGCCAGCAGCCCAGAACTAGCGGGGGGGCCTTGGTACGAGCAGTACTTC.

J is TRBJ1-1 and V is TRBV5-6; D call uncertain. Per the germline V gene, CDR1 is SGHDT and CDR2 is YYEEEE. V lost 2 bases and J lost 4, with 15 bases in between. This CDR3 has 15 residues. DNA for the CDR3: TGTGCCAGCAGCTTCTCGGGGAAGTGGGGCACTGAAGCTTTCTTT. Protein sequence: CASSFSGKWGTEAFF.

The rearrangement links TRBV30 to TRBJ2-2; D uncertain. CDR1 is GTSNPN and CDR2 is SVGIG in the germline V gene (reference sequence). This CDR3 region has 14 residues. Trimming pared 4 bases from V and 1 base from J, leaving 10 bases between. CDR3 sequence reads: CAWTLLGNTGELFF. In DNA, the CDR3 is TGTGCCTGGACGTTGCTAGGGAACACCGGGGAGCTGTTTTTT.

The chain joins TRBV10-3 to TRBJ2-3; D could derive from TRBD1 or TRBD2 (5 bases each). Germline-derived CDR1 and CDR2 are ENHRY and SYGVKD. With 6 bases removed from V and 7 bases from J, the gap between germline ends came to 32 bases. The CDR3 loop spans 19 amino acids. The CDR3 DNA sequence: TGTGCCATCAGGGTTACTAGTGCCCAAGCCCTTAGGGGCGCTCATACGCAGTATTTT. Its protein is CAIRVTSAQALRGAHTQYF.